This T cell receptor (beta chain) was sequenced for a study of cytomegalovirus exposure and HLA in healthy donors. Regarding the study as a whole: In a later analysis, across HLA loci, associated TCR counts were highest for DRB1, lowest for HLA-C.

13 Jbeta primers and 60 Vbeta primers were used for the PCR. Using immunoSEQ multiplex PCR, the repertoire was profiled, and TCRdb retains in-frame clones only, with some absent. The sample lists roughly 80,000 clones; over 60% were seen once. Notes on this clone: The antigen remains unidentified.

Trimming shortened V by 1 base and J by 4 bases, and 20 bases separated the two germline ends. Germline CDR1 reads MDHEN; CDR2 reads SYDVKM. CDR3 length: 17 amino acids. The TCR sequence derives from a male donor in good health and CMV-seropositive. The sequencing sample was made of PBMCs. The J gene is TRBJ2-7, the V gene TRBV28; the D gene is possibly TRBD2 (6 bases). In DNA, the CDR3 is TGTGCCAGCAGTTTATCAGGAGGGGCCCTCCTCCCTTACGAGCAGTACTTC. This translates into CASSLSGGALLPYEQYF.